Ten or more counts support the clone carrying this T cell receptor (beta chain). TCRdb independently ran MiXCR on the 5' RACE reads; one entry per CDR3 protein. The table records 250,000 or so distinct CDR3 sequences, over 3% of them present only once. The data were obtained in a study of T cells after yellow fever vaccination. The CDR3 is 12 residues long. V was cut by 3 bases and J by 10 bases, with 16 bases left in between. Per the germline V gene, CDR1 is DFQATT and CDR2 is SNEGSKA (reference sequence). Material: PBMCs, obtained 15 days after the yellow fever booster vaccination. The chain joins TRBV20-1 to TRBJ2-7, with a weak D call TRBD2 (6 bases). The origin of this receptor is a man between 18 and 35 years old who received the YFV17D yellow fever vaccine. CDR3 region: CSARGPRGTQYF. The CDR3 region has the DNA TGCAGTGCTAGGGGCCCGCGCGGGACTCAGTACTTC.